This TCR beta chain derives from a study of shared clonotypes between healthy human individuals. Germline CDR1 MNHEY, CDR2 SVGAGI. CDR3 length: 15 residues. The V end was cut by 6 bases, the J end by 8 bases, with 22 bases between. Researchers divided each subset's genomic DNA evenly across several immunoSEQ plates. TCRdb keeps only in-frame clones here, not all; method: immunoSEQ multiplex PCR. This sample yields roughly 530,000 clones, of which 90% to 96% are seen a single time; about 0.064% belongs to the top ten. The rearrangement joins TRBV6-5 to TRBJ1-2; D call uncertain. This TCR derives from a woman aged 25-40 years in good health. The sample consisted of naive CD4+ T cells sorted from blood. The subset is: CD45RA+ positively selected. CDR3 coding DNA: TGTGCCAGCAGCCCTGCCCTCAGTTGGGGTCGAGGCTACACCTTC. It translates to CASSPALSWGRGYTF.